Shown below are 24 T cell receptor beta chains from a single sample sequenced in a study of blood T cell repertoires in COVID-19. Produced via immunoSEQ multiplex PCR; TCRdb's table is partial and in-frame only. The table has 200,000 to 250,000 clones, roughly nine tenths seen once. Sequencing used PBMCs or T cells enriched from blood (not recorded which). The receptors originated from a woman aged 50 to 60 in a cohort exposed to, infected with or recovered from COVID-19 (not recorded which).

This rearrangement joins TRBV7-2 to TRBJ2-7; tentatively, D is TRBD1 (6 bases). The CDR3 totals 14 residues. Germline values: CDR1 SGHTA, CDR2 FQGNSA. Trimming stripped 2 bases from V and 7 bases from J, with 15 bases between. CDR3 residues: CASSLMVGATEQYF. In nucleotides, the CDR3 is TGTGCCAGCAGCTTAATGGTGGGGGCGACGGAGCAGTACTTC.

This chain links TRBV5-6 with TRBJ1-6, with 9 bases identical to TRBD1. Per germline, CDR1 SGHDT and CDR2 YYEEEE. The CDR3 consists of 15 residues. V lost 0 bases, J lost 10 bases, and 5 bases stayed unmatched. Here the CDR3 reads CASSLVTGGKSPLHF. The CDR3 DNA is TGTGCCAGCAGCTTGGTCACAGGGGGCAAATCACCCCTCCACTTT.

The V call is TRBV7-3, the J call TRBJ2-3; possible D gene TRBD1, 5 bases. Germline V gene lookup returns CDR1 SGHTA and CDR2 FQGTGA. This CDR3 comprises 15 residues. With 5 bases removed from V and 0 bases from J, the gap between germline ends came to 12 bases. The CDR3 DNA is TGTGCCAGCAGCCCTGGGGCGGTTAGCACAGATACGCAGTATTTT. Translated: CASSPGAVSTDTQYF.

The J gene is TRBJ1-2, the V gene TRBV18; no clear D gene. The CDR3 runs to 17 residues. Germline V gives CDR1 KGHSH, CDR2 LQKENI. Trimming removed 1 base at V and 2 bases at J, with 17 bases between. CDR3 DNA: TGTGCCAGCTCACCACTCGCCCTAATGAGGAGCAACTATGGCTACACCTTC. Residues: CASSPLALMRSNYGYTF. The full variable domain, with the rest looked up from reference TRBV18 and TRBJ1-2, is NAGVMQNPRHLVRRRGQEARLRCSPMKGHSHVYWYRQLPEEGLKFMVYLQKENIIDESGMPKERFSAEFPKEGPSILRIQQVVRGDSAAYFCASSPLALMRSNYGYTFGSGTRLTVV.

The rearrangement links TRBV18 to TRBJ2-1; TRBD1 matches at 9 bases. The V segment lost 2 bases and the J segment 4 bases; nucleotides outside the gene matches: 6. Germline CDR1 KGHSH, CDR2 LQKENI. CDR3 length equals 16 residues. The CDR3 protein is CASSPIFGTGYNEQFF. The CDR3 coding sequence is TGTGCCAGCTCACCAATTTTCGGGACAGGGTACAATGAGCAGTTCTTC. Full variable domain (rest looked up from reference TRBV18 and TRBJ2-1): NAGVMQNPRHLVRRRGQEARLRCSPMKGHSHVYWYRQLPEEGLKFMVYLQKENIIDESGMPKERFSAEFPKEGPSILRIQQVVRGDSAAYFCASSPIFGTGYNEQFFGPGTRLTVL.

This clone was detected once. The chain carries TRBV30 and TRBJ1-2; D gene uncertain. V was clipped by 5 bases and J by 4 bases, with 17 bases between them. Germline V gene sequence: CDR1 GTSNPN, CDR2 SVGIG (reference sequence). The CDR3 extends over 14 amino acids. The CDR3 DNA reads as TGTGCCTGGCAGAGGAAGGGAGCGAGCTATGGCTACACCTTC. Its protein is CAWQRKGASYGYTF.

This clone appeared once. This rearrangement joins TRBV5-1 to TRBJ2-3; D perhaps matches TRBD1 (6 bases). In germline, CDR1 is SGHRS, CDR2 YFSETQ. The V end was cut by 1 base, the J end by 1 base, with 7 bases between. This CDR3 has 14 amino acids. CDR3 nucleotides: TGCGCCAGCAGCTTGTACAGGGGCACAGATACGCAGTATTTT. Amino acid sequence: CASSLYRGTDTQYF.

V is TRBV6-5 and J is TRBJ1-1; D remains ambiguous. CDR3 length: 15 residues. Germline CDR1 is MNHEY and CDR2 is SVGAGI. V was shortened by 6 bases and J by 0 bases, with 14 bases between the two germline ends. This CDR3 reads CASRPTTGMNTEAFF. The CDR3 coding sequence is TGTGCCAGCAGACCAACCACGGGAATGAACACTGAAGCTTTCTTT.

The chain couples TRBV5-5 to TRBJ2-4; possibly TRBD1 for D (6 bases). Deletions cut 0 bases from V and 7 bases from J, with 11 bases between. CDR1 is SGHKS and CDR2 is YYEKEE in the germline V gene (reference sequence). The CDR3 is 14 amino acids. The CDR3 DNA is TGTGCCAGCAGCTTGGTACCAGGGGAGAACATTCAGTACTTC. Its translation is CASSLVPGENIQYF. The whole variable domain, filled in from reference TRBV5-5 and TRBJ2-4, reads DAGVTQSPTHLIKTRGQQVTLRCSPISGHKSVSWYQQVLGQGPQFIFQYYEKEERGRGNFPDRFSARQFPNYSSELNVNALLLGDSALYLCASSLVPGENIQYFGAGTRLSVL.

The table lists this clone with a count of one. The chain links TRBV7-9 to TRBJ2-3, with 8 bases matching TRBD1. V dropped 5 bases and J dropped 2; count of bases not matched to a gene: 9. The CDR3 runs 16 residues. Germline V CDR1 and CDR2: SEHNR, FQNEAQ (reference sequence). The CDR3 sequence: CASSAYWTGNTDTQYF. Here the CDR3 DNA reads TGTGCCAGCAGCGCCTATTGGACAGGGAACACAGATACGCAGTATTTT.

This chain uses TRBV28 with TRBJ1-3; no clear D gene. The germline V gene encodes CDR1 MDHEN and CDR2 SYDVKM. The CDR3 extends over 15 amino acids. The V gene lost 4 bases and the J gene lost 0 bases, with 10 bases spanning the gap. CDR3 loop: CASSSPSSSGNTIYF. CDR3 nucleotides: TGTGCCAGCAGTTCCCCCTCCAGCTCTGGAAACACCATATATTTT.

The chain has TRBV7-6 and TRBJ2-2; a weak D match, TRBD2 (6 bases). CDR1 SGHVS and CDR2 FNYEAQ come from the germline V gene. V lost 8 bases, J lost 5 bases, and 15 bases lay in between. The CDR3 spans 14 residues. CDR3 amino acids: CASDRLVGTGELFF. The CDR3 DNA is TGTGCCAGCGACCGACTAGTAGGGACCGGGGAGCTGTTTTTT.

V and J are TRBV28 and TRBJ1-6; weak D call: TRBD1 (6 bases). Trimming took off 5 bases at V and 10 bases at J, with 12 bases between the two ends. CDR3 length: 13 residues. Looked up from germline, CDR1 is MDHEN and CDR2 is SYDVKM. The CDR3 is CASSVPGESPLHF. Written as DNA, the CDR3 is TGTGCCAGCAGTGTACCAGGGGAATCACCCCTCCACTTT.

The rearrangement links TRBV3-1 (or the pseudogene TRBV3-2) to TRBJ2-2; the match to TRBD1 covers 9 bases. CDR1 is LGHDT and CDR2 is YNNKEL in the germline V gene (reference sequence). The CDR3 is 16 residues long. With 4 bases clipped from V and 2 bases from J, the junction kept 5 bases outside the gene matches. The CDR3 nucleotides are TGTGCCAGCAGCCCTACAGGGGGCGGAAACACCGGGGAGCTGTTTTTT. Protein sequence: CASSPTGGGNTGELFF.

The chain combines TRBV15 with TRBJ1-2; 7 nucleotides line up with TRBD1. After removal of 1 base from V and 3 bases from J, the junction contained 8 bases not matched to a gene. The CDR3 length is 16 residues. Germline CDR1 and CDR2: LNHNV and YYDKDF (reference sequence). CDR3 protein: CATSRAPGTAYYGYTF. In nucleotides, the CDR3 is TGTGCCACCAGCAGAGCACCCGGGACAGCATACTATGGCTACACCTTC. Supplemented by reference TRBV15 and TRBJ1-2, the full variable domain reads DAMVIQNPRYQVTQFGKPVTLSCSQTLNHNVMYWYQQKSSQAPKLLFHYYDKDFNNEADTPDNFQSRRPNTSFCFLDIRSPGLGDTAMYLCATSRAPGTAYYGYTFGSGTRLTVV.

The V gene is TRBV23-1, the J gene TRBJ2-1; 7 bases fit TRBD2. TRBV23-1 is flagged as an ORF with uncertain function. The CDR3 covers 13 residues. With 6 bases clipped from V and 6 bases from J, the junction kept 5 bases outside the gene matches. The CDR3 reads CASRGERGNEQFF. For the CDR3, the DNA is TGCGCCAGCAGGGGGGAGCGGGGCAATGAGCAGTTCTTC.

The V call is TRBV7-2, the J call TRBJ2-1; no reliable D call. There are 14 residues in the CDR3. V dropped 1 base and J dropped 0 bases, with 4 bases sitting between them. Germline V lookup: CDR1 SGHTA, CDR2 FQGNSA. The chain's CDR3 is CASSLDGSYNEQFF. The CDR3 DNA follows: TGTGCCAGCAGCTTAGACGGCTCCTACAATGAGCAGTTCTTC.

The rearrangement uses TRBV5-4 and TRBJ2-7; 10 positions match TRBD1. With 7 bases clipped from V and 1 base from J, the junction kept 11 bases outside the gene matches. This CDR3 spans 16 amino acids. CDR1 SGHNT and CDR2 YYREEE come from the germline V gene (reference sequence). The CDR3 protein is CASSPKGDRGSYEQYF. CDR3 nucleotides: TGTGCCAGCTCCCCTAAAGGGGACAGGGGATCCTACGAGCAGTACTTC.

This chain connects TRBV30 to TRBJ2-3; 12 positions agree with TRBD2. Germline lookup yields CDR1 GTSNPN and CDR2 SVGIG (reference sequence). There are 16 residues in the CDR3. The V and J ends lost 5 bases and 3 bases, in that order; junction bases with no gene match: 9. The CDR3, as DNA: TGTGCCTGGCCGGGGGGACTAGCGGGTAGGACAGATACGCAGTATTTT. Translated: CAWPGGLAGRTDTQYF. Supplemented by reference TRBV30 and TRBJ2-3, the full variable domain reads SQTIHQWPATLVQPVGSPLSLECTVEGTSNPNLYWYRQAAGRGLQLLFYSVGIGQISSEVPQNLSASRPQDRQFILSSKKLLLSDSGFYLCAWPGGLAGRTDTQYFGPGTRLTVL.

The CDR3 DNA sequence: TGTGCCAGCAGTGAAATTGGGGGCAGCTATGGCTACACCTTC. Amino acids: CASSEIGGSYGYTF. The genes are TRBV2 and TRBJ1-2; D possibly corresponds to TRBD1 (6 bases). V dropped 2 bases and J dropped 4 bases, with 11 bases sitting between them. This CDR3 is built from 14 residues. Germline V gene data show CDR1 as SNHLY and CDR2 as FYNNEI.

The gene calls are TRBV27 and TRBJ2-1; TRBD2 might be the D (7 bases). Trimming pared 3 bases from V and 2 bases from J, leaving 11 bases between. The V gene's germline CDR1 is MNHEY and CDR2 SMNVEV (reference sequence). The CDR3 extends over 15 amino acids. For the CDR3, the DNA is TGTGCCAGCAGTTTGAGGGGGGGGCCCTACAATGAGCAGTTCTTC. Protein sequence: CASSLRGGPYNEQFF.

The V and J genes are TRBV5-1 and TRBJ1-6; TRBD1 matches 12 bases. V lost 4 bases, J lost 10 bases, and 6 bases stayed unmatched. The CDR3 is 15 amino acids. Germline V lookup: CDR1 SGHRS, CDR2 YFSETQ. CDR3 sequence (DNA): TGCGCCAGCAGCGGAGCCGGGACAGGGGGCTCACCCCTCCACTTT. Translating gives CASSGAGTGGSPLHF.

The chain links TRBV19 to TRBJ2-5; a weak D match, TRBD1 (7 bases). V was pared by 5 bases and J by 3 bases, with 13 bases between. CDR1 and CDR2 from the germline V gene are LNHDA and SQIVND (reference sequence). This CDR3 region has 14 residues. Here the CDR3 DNA reads TGTGCCAGTAGTCGACAGGGAGGAGAAGAGACCCAGTACTTC. Its protein product is CASSRQGGEETQYF.

The rearrangement links TRBV29-1 to TRBJ2-5; 9 nucleotides line up with TRBD2. Germline V gene data show CDR1 as SQVTM and CDR2 as ANQGSEA. The CDR3 has 15 amino acids. Trimming cost V 3 bases and J 2 bases; bases outside gene matches: 7. The CDR3 is CSVEGRGGAQETQYF. DNA for the CDR3: TGCAGCGTTGAGGGGCGCGGGGGGGCTCAAGAGACCCAGTACTTC.